The 20 T cell receptor beta chains presented below share a single source sample, sequenced in a study of blood T cell repertoires in COVID-19. TCRdb keeps only in-frame clones here, not all; method: immunoSEQ multiplex PCR. Of 80,000 to 100,000 clones in the sample, approximately 80% were seen once. Sequenced: peripheral blood. The receptors derive from a human donor in a cohort sampled during active COVID-19.

The chain has TRBV28 and TRBJ1-5; TRBD1 is a possible D gene (5 bases). Trimming removed 3 bases at V and 0 bases at J, with 9 bases between. Germline V gene sequence: CDR1 MDHEN, CDR2 SYDVKM. The CDR3 extends over 15 amino acids. The CDR3 DNA follows: TGTGCCAGCAGTTTTGGGGGAGGTAGCAATCAGCCCCAGCATTTT. Its translation: CASSFGGGSNQPQHF.

A single count supports this clone. The gene calls are TRBV7-8 and TRBJ2-5, with a tentative D call TRBD2 (6 bases). V lost 4 bases and J 2 bases, leaving 11 bases between the germline ends. Germline V gene lookup returns CDR1 SGHVS and CDR2 FQNEAQ. This CDR3 is 14 amino acids long. CDR3 sequence reads: CASSSVGGQETQYF. Here the CDR3 DNA reads TGTGCCAGCAGCTCCGTGGGGGGTCAAGAGACCCAGTACTTC.

This clone was picked up one time. V gene TRBV28 combines with J gene TRBJ1-2; the match to TRBD1 covers 10 bases. Germline V gene sequence: CDR1 MDHEN, CDR2 SYDVKM. With 2 bases clipped from V and 4 bases from J, the junction kept 4 bases outside the gene matches. The CDR3 length is 15 residues. CDR3 DNA: TGTGCCAGCAGTTTACCCGGGACAGGGGCCTATGGCTACACCTTC. Amino acids: CASSLPGTGAYGYTF.

The chain joins TRBV28 to TRBJ2-5; TRBD2 aligns across 7 bases. Germline V gene sequence: CDR1 MDHEN, CDR2 SYDVKM. The CDR3 consists of 14 residues. Losses at the gene ends were 4 bases for V and 4 bases for J; bases not matched to a gene: 6. The CDR3, as DNA: TGTGCCAGCAGTTCTAGGTGGGGGGGAGAGACCCAGTACTTC. It is translated as CASSSRWGGETQYF.

This clone has just a few counts. This chain uses TRBV7-2 with TRBJ2-6; 7 nucleotides line up with TRBD1. CDR3 length: 17 residues. CDR1 is SGHTA and CDR2 is FQGNSA in the germline V gene. Trimming removed 1 base from V and 1 base from J; junction bases left unmatched: 4. The DNA of the CDR3 is TGTGCCAGCAGCTTAGAGGCGACAGGGTCTGGGGCCAACGTCCTGACTTTC. Residues: CASSLEATGSGANVLTF. The full variable domain, in which reference TRBV7-2 and TRBJ2-6 provide the parts outside the CDR3, is GAGVSQSPSNKVTEKGKDVELRCDPISGHTALYWYRQSLGQGLEFLIYFQGNSAPDKSGLPSDRFSAERTGGSVSTLTIQRTQQEDSAVYLCASSLEATGSGANVLTFGAGSRLTVL.

V and J are TRBV19 and TRBJ2-2; TRBD2 matches at 8 bases. Germline V gives CDR1 LNHDA, CDR2 SQIVND (reference sequence). CDR3 length equals 17 residues. After removal of 8 bases from V and 1 base from J, the junction contained 12 bases not matched to a gene. Here the CDR3 reads CASALRAGLGNTGELFF. Here the CDR3 DNA reads TGTGCCAGTGCCCTCCGGGCGGGACTAGGGAACACCGGGGAGCTGTTTTTT.

V is TRBV3-1 (or the pseudogene TRBV3-2) and J is TRBJ1-3, with D possibly matching TRBD1 (6 bases). V was clipped by 4 bases and J by 0 bases, with 13 bases between them. Germline values: CDR1 LGHDT, CDR2 YNNKEL (reference sequence). The CDR3 sequence is 16 residues long. In DNA form, the CDR3 reads TGTGCCAGCAGCCTCGGAGGGGGGGGCTCTGGAAACACCATATATTTT. Its protein product is CASSLGGGGSGNTIYF.

V is TRBV3-1 (or the pseudogene TRBV3-2) and J is TRBJ2-5, with 7 bases fitting TRBD1. Trimming removed 1 base from V and 6 bases from J; junction bases left unmatched: 8. This CDR3 spans 15 amino acids. The germline V gene has CDR1 LGHDT and CDR2 YNNKEL (reference sequence). CDR3 sequence reads: CASSQGPQGEKTQYF. Here the CDR3 DNA reads TGTGCCAGCAGCCAAGGACCGCAGGGGGAGAAGACCCAGTACTTC.

The rearrangement links TRBV2 to TRBJ2-5; D may be TRBD2 (5 bases). The CDR3 consists of 11 residues. Germline loops: CDR1 SNHLY, CDR2 FYNNEI. Deletions cut 7 bases from V and 5 bases from J, with 8 bases between. This CDR3 reads CASISAETQYF. DNA for the CDR3: TGTGCCAGCATTAGCGCGGAGACCCAGTACTTC.

This clone came up a few times. The rearrangement links TRBV25-1 to TRBJ1-2, with unresolved D. Trimming stripped 3 bases from V and 4 bases from J, with 3 bases between. This CDR3 spans 11 amino acids. Looked up from germline, CDR1 is MGHDK and CDR2 is SYGVNS. Written as DNA, the CDR3 is TGTGCCAGCAGTGAGAGCTATGGCTACACCTTC. It is translated as CASSESYGYTF.

The table lists this clone with a few counts. V usage is TRBV9 and J usage is TRBJ1-1; TRBD1 aligns across 7 bases. Germline V CDR1 and CDR2: SGDLS, YYNGEE. V shed 4 bases and J 7 bases; nucleotides not matched to a gene: 10. The CDR3 contains 14 residues. CDR3 region: CASSSRGTALEAFF. As DNA, the CDR3 is TGTGCCAGCAGCTCAAGAGGGACAGCGCTTGAAGCTTTCTTT.

V and J are TRBV27 and TRBJ1-6, with D possibly being TRBD1 (6 bases). This CDR3 has 14 amino acids. Trimming removed 0 bases at V and 10 bases at J, with 10 bases between. Germline V gene data show CDR1 as MNHEY and CDR2 as SMNVEV (reference sequence). DNA for the CDR3: TGTGCCAGCAGTTTATCACAGGGCATCTCACCCCTCCACTTT. Its protein product is CASSLSQGISPLHF.

V and J are TRBV19 and TRBJ2-6; possible D gene TRBD1, 5 bases. There are 15 residues in the CDR3. In germline, CDR1 is LNHDA, CDR2 SQIVND (reference sequence). Trimming removed 10 bases from V and 4 bases from J, with 17 bases in between. The CDR3 spells CATTPPGPGANVLTF. CDR3 bases: TGTGCCACCACCCCCCCAGGGCCGGGGGCCAACGTCCTGACTTTC.

This clone was seen only once. The rearrangement joins TRBV5-1 to TRBJ2-7; 7 nucleotides line up with TRBD1. The CDR3 has 14 residues. The ends lost 4 bases at V and 2 bases at J; junction bases unmatched: 6. Germline CDR1 reads SGHRS; CDR2 reads YFSETQ. The CDR3 loop reads CASSPVGQAYEQYF. The CDR3 coding sequence is TGCGCCAGCAGCCCCGTCGGACAGGCCTACGAGCAGTACTTC.

This rearrangement joins TRBV4-1 to TRBJ1-1, with a weak D call TRBD1 (5 bases). The germline CDR1 and CDR2 sequences are MGHRA and YSYEKL. There are 16 residues in the CDR3. Trimming pared 6 bases from V and 1 base from J, leaving 18 bases between. The CDR3 sequence: CASSQNKGRGNTEAFF. The DNA for the CDR3 is TGCGCCAGCAGTCAGAACAAGGGGCGCGGGAACACTGAAGCTTTCTTT.

The chain links TRBV3-1 (or the pseudogene TRBV3-2) to TRBJ2-7, with TRBD2 identical over 11 bases. The V gene's germline CDR1 is LGHDT and CDR2 YNNKEL (reference sequence). Trimming cost V 3 bases and J 5 bases; bases outside gene matches: 9. This CDR3 has 16 residues. DNA of the CDR3: TGTGCCAGCAGCCATTCCTCTAGCGGGAGGAGCCACGAGCAGTACTTC. It yields the protein CASSHSSSGRSHEQYF.

The J gene is TRBJ2-1, the V gene TRBV19; a weak D match, TRBD1 (7 bases). Germline V gene lookup returns CDR1 LNHDA and CDR2 SQIVND (reference sequence). The CDR3 consists of 15 residues. Trimming pared 7 bases from V and 4 bases from J, leaving 17 bases between. As DNA, the CDR3 is TGTGCCAGTAAAGGGGGCGCCGCGGGATACAATGAGCAGTTCTTC. Protein product: CASKGGAAGYNEQFF.

This clone was seen a handful of times. The chain links TRBV7-9 to TRBJ2-7; 7 nucleotides align to TRBD2. The CDR3 runs 14 residues. Germline V gene sequence: CDR1 SEHNR, CDR2 FQNEAQ (reference sequence). V was pared by 8 bases and J by 2 bases, with 9 bases of the junction left unmatched. The CDR3 DNA is TGTGCCAGCGGCGACGGGAGGACCACCTACGAGCAGTACTTC. It specifies CASGDGRTTYEQYF.

The rearrangement joins TRBV14 to TRBJ2-7, with D unclear. Per germline, CDR1 SGHDN and CDR2 FVKESK. The V gene lost 0 bases and the J gene lost 3 bases, with 18 bases spanning the gap. This CDR3 is built from 17 residues. CDR3 protein: CASSQEGLWRPVYEQYF. For the CDR3, the DNA is TGTGCCAGCAGCCAAGAAGGTCTATGGCGGCCGGTCTACGAGCAGTACTTC.

This clone was observed a handful of times. This chain uses TRBV19 with TRBJ1-1, with 7 bases that match TRBD1. The V gene's germline CDR1 is LNHDA and CDR2 SQIVND (reference sequence). The CDR3 consists of 13 residues. V shed 6 bases, J shed 4 bases, and the junction held 5 bases outside the gene matches. CDR3 region: CASRGAGGTEAFF. The CDR3 nucleotides read TGTGCCAGTAGGGGGGCAGGGGGCACTGAAGCTTTCTTT.